The following is a TCR beta chain sequence with its context. This entry is derived from a study of T cells expressing NK-cell markers. The germline gives CDR1 SGHTA, CDR2 FQGNSA. This CDR3 has 17 amino acids. With UMIs, 5'RACE template switching was used to make TCR beta cDNA. TCRdb re-called the 5' RACE reads and gives one entry per CDR3 protein, without DNA. The sample holds 500,000 to 600,000 distinct CDR3 sequences. Sequenced input: blood T cells: a sorted CD56 or NKG2C T cell subset, CD4+ or CD8+ T cells, or bulk PBMC T cells (not recorded which). The rearrangement uses TRBV7-2 and TRBJ2-3; TCRdb's D gene call, TRBD2, goes unchecked for lack of DNA. The origin of this receptor is a man younger than 35 in good health. This chain's CDR3 is CASSLAGTSGQTDTQYF. Using reference TRBV7-2 and TRBJ2-3 for the parts outside the CDR3, the full variable domain is GAGVSQSPSNKVTEKGKDVELRCDPISGHTALYWYRQSLGQGLEFLIYFQGNSAPDKSGLPSDRFSAERTGGSVSTLTIQRTQQEDSAVYLCASSLAGTSGQTDTQYFGPGTRLTVL.